This TCR beta chain was sequenced in a study of response to subunit inactivated influenza vaccine. Deletions cut 1 base from V and 0 bases from J, with 6 bases between. This CDR3 has 15 amino acids. Germline loops: CDR1 MNHEY, CDR2 SVGEGT. Findings of the study overall: Every seasonal influenza vaccination brings in few new T cells, the authors suggested.

With respect to this clonotype: The target antigen is unknown.

TCRdb passed the RT-PCR reads through MiXCR, listing each CDR3 protein once. The table includes 710,000 or so distinct CDR3 sequences, approximately 14% detected once. This specimen was PBMCs from blood, taken 11 to 12 days after vaccination. This TCR was sampled from a man aged 50-59 years who received an inactivated influenza vaccine. The chain has TRBV6-2 or TRBV6-3 and TRBJ2-2; D remains ambiguous. The CDR3 DNA reads as TGTGCCAGCAGTTACTTGGCTGCGAACACCGGGGAGCTGTTTTTT. Its translation is CASSYLAANTGELFF.